Listed here are 10 T cell receptor beta chains from one sample, sequenced in a study of cytomegalovirus exposure and HLA in healthy donors. Vbeta (60) and Jbeta (13) primers were used in the PCR. Sequencing was performed with immunoSEQ multiplex PCR; in TCRdb, only in-frame clones are kept and a portion is missing. Of more than 80,000 clones listed, around 85% are singletons. Sequenced sample: PBMCs. These receptors originate from a girl aged 2 to 9 in good health and CMV-seropositive.

V usage is TRBV4-1 and J usage is TRBJ1-2; D perhaps matches TRBD1 (5 bases). V lost 2 bases and J 6 bases, leaving 13 bases between the germline ends. There are 14 residues in the CDR3. Germline CDR1 reads MGHRA; CDR2 reads YSYEKL. The chain's CDR3 is CASSQPYRSDGYTF. The CDR3 nucleotides read TGCGCCAGCAGCCAACCCTACAGGTCCGATGGCTACACCTTC.

The V call is TRBV7-2, the J call TRBJ1-5; 8 bases are shared with TRBD1. Germline V lookup: CDR1 SGHTA, CDR2 FQGNSA. Trimming removed 4 bases from V and 5 bases from J; junction bases left unmatched: 4. The CDR3 extends over 14 amino acids. CDR3 in amino acids: CASSSTGGDQPQHF. The DNA of the CDR3 is TGTGCCAGCAGCTCAACAGGGGGAGATCAGCCCCAGCATTTT.

This clone was detected only a few times. The genes are TRBV19 and TRBJ1-2; D is unclear. Germline V gene lookup returns CDR1 LNHDA and CDR2 SQIVND (reference sequence). The V gene lost 10 bases and the J gene lost 4 bases, with 13 bases spanning the gap. This CDR3 has 12 residues. DNA of the CDR3: TGTGCCACCAGAGCGACCTTCTATGGCTACACCTTC. This encodes CATRATFYGYTF.

V is TRBV14 and J is TRBJ1-1, with D tentatively TRBD1 (6 bases). The CDR3 extends over 15 amino acids. Trimming took 1 base from V and 3 from J, leaving 12 bases between them. Germline V gene sequence: CDR1 SGHDN, CDR2 FVKESK. The CDR3 nucleotides are TGTGCCAGCAGCCAAGCAGGGGTCCTGCACACTGAAGCTTTCTTT. Its protein is CASSQAGVLHTEAFF. The full variable domain, its missing parts supplied by reference TRBV14 and TRBJ1-1, is EAGVTQFPSHSVIEKGQTVTLRCDPISGHDNLYWYRRVMGKEIKFLLHFVKESKQDESGMPNNRFLAERTGGTYSTLKVQPAELEDSGVYFCASSQAGVLHTEAFFGQGTRLTVV.

This clone was seen once. The J gene is TRBJ2-1, the V gene TRBV7-3, with a possible D match to TRBD2 (5 bases). The CDR3 totals 16 residues. Trimming cost V 1 base and J 0 bases, with 10 bases left between them. Germline CDR1 and CDR2: SGHTA and FQGTGA. CDR3 nucleotides: TGTGCCAGCAGCTTAAGTTATGCGGGCTCCTACAATGAGCAGTTCTTC. It specifies CASSLSYAGSYNEQFF.

The chain links TRBV19 to TRBJ1-5; D is ambiguous. Germline loops: CDR1 LNHDA, CDR2 SQIVND (reference sequence). This CDR3 has 18 residues. With 1 base removed from V and 3 bases from J, the gap between germline ends came to 19 bases. The CDR3 DNA is TGTGCCAGTAGTATAGCCCTACCTCTCGCTCCCGACAATCAGCCCCAGCATTTT. Amino acid sequence: CASSIALPLAPDNQPQHF.

The chain recombines TRBV6-5 with TRBJ2-7; 8 bases match TRBD2. The CDR3 has 14 residues. Germline V gene lookup returns CDR1 MNHEY and CDR2 SVGAGI. V shed 6 bases, J shed 2 bases, and the junction held 6 bases outside the gene matches. In nucleotides, the CDR3 is TGTGCCAGCAGACGAGCCGGGGGGGCCTACGAGCAGTACTTC. Residues: CASRRAGGAYEQYF.

This rearrangement joins TRBV4-2 to TRBJ2-7, with 7 bases matching TRBD1. Germline loops: CDR1 LGHNA, CDR2 YNFKEQ. The CDR3 has 14 amino acids. J gave up 3 bases and V 4 bases, and 6 bases lay outside the gene matches. CDR3 in DNA: TGTGCCAGCAGCCTTACGGGACAGAACTACGAGCAGTACTTC. Its translation is CASSLTGQNYEQYF.

The genes are TRBV6-5 and TRBJ2-7; 7 bases line up with TRBD2. The V gene's germline CDR1 is MNHEY and CDR2 SVGAGI. The CDR3 totals 15 residues. V trimming: 0 bases; J trimming: 6 bases; junction bases outside the gene matches: 8. The CDR3 bases are TGTGCCAGCAGTTACTCGGGGGAGGGCCCTCGCGAGCAGTACTTC. It translates to CASSYSGEGPREQYF.

The chain recombines TRBV6-5 with TRBJ2-3; 9 bases fit TRBD2. The junction had 9 bases not matched to a gene; V was cut back by 4 bases and J by 7 bases. Germline CDR1 MNHEY, CDR2 SVGAGI. This CDR3 has 15 residues. The CDR3 region has the DNA TGTGCCAGCAGTTCAGAGGGACTAGCAAGATATACGCAGTATTTT. Protein: CASSSEGLARYTQYF.